A single sample gave rise to the 19 T cell receptor beta chains below, sequenced in a study of T cell responses to AZD1222 COVID-19 vaccine (dated by TCRdb to the early 2020s). The time point label here, explained by the study, means: baseline before first vaccination. Library preparation employed the immunoSEQ multiplex PCR assay. TCRdb limited this immuneACCESS table to in-frame rearrangements with V and J called. A share of clones is missing; checked studies link under half to unresolved V genes, and the rest is unexplained. The sample table records about 120,000 clones; 85% to 90% of these occur just once. The ten largest account for approximately 7.6% of the sample. The starting material was peripheral blood, obtained on day 0 of AZD1222 vaccination. The receptor set was obtained from an adult in good health.

This sequence joins TRBV7-2 and TRBJ1-4, with 9 positions matching TRBD1. Germline CDR1 and CDR2: SGHTA and FQGNSA. The CDR3 is 15 amino acids. With V trimmed by 4 bases and J by 5 bases, 5 bases remained unmatched. CDR3 coding DNA: TGTGCCAGCAGCTGGGGACAGGGCCCAAATGAAAAACTGTTTTTT. As protein: CASSWGQGPNEKLFF.

This rearrangement joins TRBV5-5 to TRBJ1-4; the D gene is possibly TRBD1 (5 bases). V lost 3 bases and J lost 2, with 20 bases in between. Germline V lookup: CDR1 SGHKS, CDR2 YYEKEE (reference sequence). CDR3 size: 18 residues. The CDR3 loop is CASSSGLPGAGTNEKLFF. CDR3 DNA: TGTGCCAGCAGCTCCGGTCTTCCCGGGGCGGGCACTAATGAAAAACTGTTTTTT. The full variable domain, in which reference TRBV5-5 and TRBJ1-4 provide the parts outside the CDR3, is DAGVTQSPTHLIKTRGQQVTLRCSPISGHKSVSWYQQVLGQGPQFIFQYYEKEERGRGNFPDRFSARQFPNYSSELNVNALLLGDSALYLCASSSGLPGAGTNEKLFFGSGTQLSVL.

The chain employs TRBV27 and TRBJ1-2; a weak D match, TRBD1 (6 bases). Trimming left V 5 bases short and J 4 bases short, with 17 bases between. Germline CDR1 reads MNHEY; CDR2 reads SMNVEV (reference sequence). The CDR3 totals 15 residues. CDR3 loop: CASSPRDGGLYGYTF. CDR3 coding DNA: TGTGCCAGCAGTCCCCGGGACGGGGGGCTCTATGGCTACACCTTC.

The J gene is TRBJ2-3, the V gene TRBV20-1; a weak D match, TRBD1 (6 bases). The CDR3 extends over 9 amino acids. Germline V gene data show CDR1 as DFQATT and CDR2 as SNEGSKA (reference sequence). Deletions cut 3 bases from V and 12 bases from J, with 7 bases between. The CDR3 nucleotides are TGCAGTGCTAGGGGGGCCCAGTATTTT. Protein product: CSARGAQYF.

CDR3 sequence reads: CASSPARDRGYEQYF. The CDR3, as DNA: TGTGCCAGCAGCCCTGCCCGAGACAGGGGTTACGAGCAGTACTTC. V and J are TRBV4-2 and TRBJ2-7, with 8 bases identical to TRBD1. Germline V lookup: CDR1 LGHNA, CDR2 YNFKEQ. This CDR3 contains 15 residues. J gave up 4 bases and V 4 bases, and 9 bases lay outside the gene matches.

This clone was detected only a few times. This chain links TRBV11-3 with TRBJ2-1; D unresolved. Germline V gene lookup returns CDR1 SGHNT and CDR2 YENEEA. The ends were cut back, 4 bases at V and 6 bases at J, with 10 bases in the middle. The CDR3 runs 13 residues. CDR3 sequence: CASSSPAGNEQFF. The CDR3 DNA reads TGTGCCAGCAGCTCCCCCGCCGGCAATGAGCAGTTCTTC.

The V call is TRBV7-2, the J call TRBJ1-1; unclear D gene. Trimming pared 0 bases from V and 0 bases from J, leaving 14 bases between. Germline assignment: CDR1 SGHTA and CDR2 FQGNSA. The CDR3 runs 17 residues. CDR3 loop: CASSLAGGYGVNTEAFF. The CDR3 nucleotides are TGTGCCAGCAGCTTAGCGGGCGGGTACGGGGTGAACACTGAAGCTTTCTTT.

The J gene is TRBJ2-1, the V gene TRBV21-1; TRBD1 is the table's D call, not checked against the DNA. TRBV21-1 is a known pseudogene. The CDR3 is 14 residues long. In DNA, the CDR3 is TGTGCCAGCAGCAGCGACAACTCCTACAATGAGCAGTTCTTC. It codes for CASSSDNSYNEQFF.

This clone was counted a few times. This chain joins TRBV7-2 and TRBJ2-7; 7 nucleotides match TRBD1. J was trimmed by 5 bases and V by 5 bases; bases with no gene match: 15. There are 16 residues in the CDR3. Germline CDR1 SGHTA, CDR2 FQGNSA. The CDR3 DNA reads as TGTGCCAGCAGCCCCTTCCCCAGGGGGAGTCGGAACGAGCAGTACTTC. Protein sequence: CASSPFPRGSRNEQYF.

Concerning this clone: Germline is not matched at one junction end, which may reflect a read error. The V call is TRBV5-6, the J call TRBJ2-2; 9 bases are a match to TRBD1. Germline loops: CDR1 SGHDT, CDR2 YYEEEE. The CDR3 extends over 16 amino acids. The CDR3: CASRLDRGYVGGELFF. For the CDR3, the DNA is TGTGCCAGCAGGTTGGACAGGGGCTACGTGGGCGGGGAGCTGTTTTTT.

The genes are TRBV7-3 and TRBJ2-7; tentatively, D is TRBD2 (5 bases). Germline-derived CDR1 and CDR2 are SGHTA and FQGTGA. The CDR3 is 13 amino acids. The V end lost 4 bases, the J end lost 7 bases, and 14 bases lay between the germline ends. The CDR3 DNA reads TGTGCCAGCAGCTCGGGGTCACCGGGGGAGCAGTACTTC. This gives the protein CASSSGSPGEQYF. Full variable domain (rest looked up from reference TRBV7-3 and TRBJ2-7): GAGVSQTPSNKVTEKGKYVELRCDPISGHTALYWYRQSLGQGPEFLIYFQGTGAADDSGLPNDRFFAVRPEGSVSTLKIQRTERGDSAVYLCASSSGSPGEQYFGPGTRLTVT.

The genes are TRBV3-1 (or the pseudogene TRBV3-2) and TRBJ1-4, with D possibly being TRBD1 (5 bases). Germline V gene lookup returns CDR1 LGHDT and CDR2 YNNKEL (reference sequence). The ends were cut back, 4 bases at V and 0 bases at J, with 18 bases in the middle. The CDR3 length is 18 residues. The CDR3 DNA sequence: TGTGCCAGCAGCCCGCAACCCTCGCGCAGGGCAACTAATGAAAAACTGTTTTTT. Translation gives CASSPQPSRRATNEKLFF.

The chain employs TRBV21-1 and TRBJ2-1; no DNA check was done on the table's D call, TRBD2. TRBV21-1 is flagged as a pseudogene. The CDR3 covers 16 residues. CDR3 bases: TGTGCCAGCAGCTCCCGACTAGCGGGAAGTAACAATGAGCAGTTCTTC. Protein: CASSSRLAGSNNEQFF.

V usage is TRBV18 and J usage is TRBJ2-3; D gene uncertain. This CDR3 comprises 16 residues. Trimming pared 0 bases from V and 0 bases from J, leaving 10 bases between. Germline-derived CDR1 and CDR2 are KGHSH and LQKENI. DNA of the CDR3: TGTGCCAGCTCACCACCGGGATCCTCTAGCACAGATACGCAGTATTTT. Protein sequence: CASSPPGSSSTDTQYF.

This sequence joins TRBV6-2 or TRBV6-3 and TRBJ2-2; TRBD2 agrees at 13 bases. Per germline, CDR1 MNHEY and CDR2 SVGEGT. V shed 5 bases, J shed 6 bases, and the junction held 6 bases outside the gene matches. The CDR3 has 16 amino acids. The CDR3 sequence is CASSRTSGGAPGELFF. CDR3 nucleotide sequence: TGTGCCAGCAGTCGAACTAGCGGGGGGGCCCCCGGGGAGCTGTTTTTT.

The V gene is TRBV7-6, the J gene TRBJ2-5; D ambiguous. The germline V and J ends were trimmed by 0 bases and 5 bases, with 7 bases remaining between them. The CDR3 contains 13 residues. Per the germline V gene, CDR1 is SGHVS and CDR2 is FNYEAQ. As DNA, the CDR3 is TGTGCCAGCAGCTTAGCGGGTACGGAGACCCAGTACTTC. Its protein product is CASSLAGTETQYF.

The chain combines TRBV14 with TRBJ2-1; D is unresolved. CDR3 length: 15 amino acids. Trimming left V 4 bases short and J 0 bases short, with 10 bases between. Per germline, CDR1 SGHDN and CDR2 FVKESK. CDR3 in amino acids: CASSPPGTSYNEQFF. CDR3 nucleotide sequence: TGTGCCAGCAGCCCCCCGGGCACCTCCTACAATGAGCAGTTCTTC. The whole variable domain, remainder taken from reference TRBV14 and TRBJ2-1, is EAGVTQFPSHSVIEKGQTVTLRCDPISGHDNLYWYRRVMGKEIKFLLHFVKESKQDESGMPNNRFLAERTGGTYSTLKVQPAELEDSGVYFCASSPPGTSYNEQFFGPGTRLTVL.

This clone was observed a handful of times. The chain uses TRBV6-5 and TRBJ2-1; the match to TRBD2 covers 12 bases. This CDR3 contains 15 residues. Germline values: CDR1 MNHEY, CDR2 SVGAGI. Trimming cost V 5 bases and J 10 bases; bases outside gene matches: 9. CDR3 sequence reads: CASSPLAGGGQEQFF. The DNA of the CDR3 is TGTGCCAGCAGTCCCCTAGCGGGGGGGGGTCAGGAGCAGTTCTTC.

The gene calls are TRBV27 and TRBJ2-2; 11 bases match TRBD2. V was pared by 7 bases and J by 5 bases, with 3 bases of the junction left unmatched. Germline loops: CDR1 MNHEY, CDR2 SMNVEV (reference sequence). This CDR3 is built from 14 residues. In DNA, the CDR3 is TGTGCCAGCACCAGGACTAGCGGGACCGGGGAGCTGTTTTTT. The encoded protein is CASTRTSGTGELFF.